At least ten counts were recorded for the clone carrying this TCR beta chain. This CDR3 has 13 residues. Trimming shortened V by 11 bases and J by 1 base, and 14 bases separated the two germline ends. The data are from a study of T cells after yellow fever vaccination. MiXCR was run by TCRdb on the 5' RACE reads, yielding one entry per CDR3 protein. The sample shows more than 250,000 distinct CDR3 sequences, roughly 7% of them seen only once. The chain couples TRBV12-3 or TRBV12-4 to TRBJ1-1; D is ambiguous. The receptor was isolated from a man aged 18 to 29 who received the YFV17D yellow fever vaccine. This sample comprised PBMCs, obtained about 41 days after the first yellow fever vaccination. The chain's CDR3 is CACSAVGNTEAFF. The CDR3 bases are TGTGCCTGCTCCGCGGTCGGGAACACTGAAGCTTTCTTT.